Listed below are T cell receptor beta chains from one sample, sequenced in a study of vaccination and CD4 T cells after COVID-19. No antigen has been identified for these receptors. TCRdb recomputed calls from the PCR reads with MiXCR, one row per CDR3 protein. The profile shows about 17,000 distinct CDR3 sequences, around 58% of them singletons. Sequenced material: CD4+ T cells from blood, cultured in vitro. Receptors originate from a human donor who had recovered from COVID-19. CDR3s include the opening cysteine and the closing phenylalanine or tryptophan. The D gene is left open where the match is weak. A clone size is listed for some rows: how often the clone was seen (once, few, many), or a class if it is expanded.

clone_size d_call j_call v_call cdr3_nt cdr3_aa
. TRBD1 TRBJ1-2 TRBV2 TGTGCCAGCAGATCGACAGGGAGATATGGCTACGCCTTC CASRSTGRYGYAF
few . TRBJ1-2 TRBV27 TGTGCCAGCAGTTTAAGTCTGGGGGGTTATGGCTACACCTTC CASSLSLGGYGYTF
few TRBD2 TRBJ2-1 TRBV19 TGTGCCAGTAGGGGGGGACTAGCGCTCGCCAATGAGCAGTTCTTC CASRGGLALANEQFF
. TRBD1 TRBJ2-1 TRBV10-1 TGCGCCAGCAGTGAGTCTGGGACAGGGGGTAACAATGAGCAGTTCTTC CASSESGTGGNNEQFF
few . TRBJ2-2 TRBV7-6 TGTGCCAGCAGCTTAGGTCAGGATTACACCGGGGAGCTGTTTTTT CASSLGQDYTGELFF
few . TRBJ1-2 TRBV7-9 TGTGCCAGCATCCCCTCACAGGATTGGGGCTACACCTTC CASIPSQDWGYTF
few . TRBJ1-1 TRBV20-1 TGCAGTGCTAGAAGAGGAGAGGGCGAGGCTTTCTTT CSARRGEGEAFF
. . TRBJ1-6 TRBV6-1 TGTGCCAGCAGTGAAGCGCCCGGGTTTAATTCACCCCTCCACTTT CASSEAPGFNSPLHF
. . TRBJ1-5 TRBV10-2 TGCGCCAGCGGGGGGGGGGCAGCAAATCAGCCCCAGCATTTT CASGGGAANQPQHF
. TRBD1 TRBJ1-1 TRBV19 TGTGCCAGTAGTATAACAGGGGCTAGAGTCACTGAAGCTTTCTTT CASSITGARVTEAFF
. . TRBJ1-5 TRBV18 TGTGCCAGCTCACCAACTGTGCAAGGCAATCAGCCCCAGCATTTT CASSPTVQGNQPQHF
. . TRBJ2-3 TRBV5-8 TGTGCCAGCAGCTTGGGGCTAGCAAGGGAAGGGACGCAGTATTTT CASSLGLAREGTQYF
once TRBD1 TRBJ1-5 TRBV9 TGTGCCAGCAGCGTAGGACAGGGGCTTAATCAGCCCCAGCATTTT CASSVGQGLNQPQHF
. . TRBJ1-2 TRBV18 TGTGCCAGCTCACCAGCCCAGGGTAACTATGGCTACACCTTC CASSPAQGNYGYTF
. . TRBJ2-2 TRBV21-1 TGTGCCACCAATTCCACCGGGGAGCTGTTTTTT CATNSTGELFF
few . TRBJ2-2 TRBV20-1 TGCAGTGCTAGATACGCAGGTCAGAACACCGGGGAGCTGTTTTTT CSARYAGQNTGELFF
. TRBD2 TRBJ2-7 TRBV6-2/TRBV6-3 TGTGCCAGCAGGCGGGAGGCCTACTACGAGCAGTACTTC CASRREAYYEQYF
few . TRBJ2-7 TRBV30 TGTGCCTGGAGTTCCCAGAGGGGCGAGCAGTACTTC CAWSSQRGEQYF
. . TRBJ2-5 TRBV11-2 TGTGCCAGCAGCTTAGGCAGAGTCCAAGAGACCCAGTACTTC CASSLGRVQETQYF
. . TRBJ2-5 TRBV27 TGTGCCAGCAGTGGGGCAGGGATAGGAGAGACCCAGTACTTC CASSGAGIGETQYF
. TRBD2 TRBJ2-5 TRBV20-1 TGCAGTGCACCTGGACTAGGATCGGAGACCCAGTACTTC CSAPGLGSETQYF
. TRBD1 TRBJ2-7 TRBV11-2 TGTGCCAGCAGCATCGGACAGGGGAGTTACGAGCAGTACTTC CASSIGQGSYEQYF
. TRBD1 TRBJ2-7 TRBV7-2 TGTGCCAGCAGCTTAGTGAGGGGGCGGGCGAGCTCCTACGAGCAGTACTTC CASSLVRGRASSYEQYF
. . TRBJ1-1 TRBV20-1 TGCAGTGCTAGAGATAGTTTTGAGGGCCCGAACACTGAAGCTTTCTTT CSARDSFEGPNTEAFF
. TRBD2 TRBJ2-7 TRBV6-1 TGTGCCAGCTCGGGGGGGACCTACGAGCAGTACTTC CASSGGTYEQYF
. . TRBJ2-1 TRBV11-3 TGTGCCAGCAGCTTAGTGGGAAACAATGAGCAGTTCTTC CASSLVGNNEQFF
few . TRBJ1-1 TRBV2 TGTGCCAGCAGTGATCCGGGGAGGGGGAACATGAACACTGAAGCTTTCTTT CASSDPGRGNMNTEAFF
. TRBD1 TRBJ2-7 TRBV27 TGTGCCAGCAGCCGCCCGGGACAGGAGTCCTACGAGCAGTACTTC CASSRPGQESYEQYF
few TRBD2 TRBJ2-1 TRBV5-4 TGTGCCAGCAGCTTGGCGGGACTAGTGGAGCAGTTCTTC CASSLAGLVEQFF
. TRBD2 TRBJ2-1 TRBV20-1 TGCAGTGCTAGTGCGAACGGGAGGGCCTACAGAGGCTCCTACAATGAGCAGTTCTTC CSASANGRAYRGSYNEQFF
. TRBD1 TRBJ1-2 TRBV20-1 TGCAGTGCCAGACAGGGTTTGTCGCCTGGCTACACCTTC CSARQGLSPGYTF
. TRBD1 TRBJ1-2 TRBV6-2/TRBV6-3 TGTGCCAGCAGTTACACCAGGACAGGGGGAACTTCTGGCTACACCTTC CASSYTRTGGTSGYTF
. . TRBJ2-1 TRBV11-2 TGTGCCAGCAGCGACAATCGGCTAGGGGGGACTGGGCAGTTCTTC CASSDNRLGGTGQFF
. . TRBJ2-3 TRBV6-4 TGTGCCAGCAGTGACCCCGGGCAGGGGAGCACAGATACGCAGTATTTT CASSDPGQGSTDTQYF
. . TRBJ2-2 TRBV5-4 TGTGCCAGCAGCTTGGCCCAGGGTTACACCGGGGAGCTGTTTTTT CASSLAQGYTGELFF
few . TRBJ1-2 TRBV20-1 TGCAGTGCTTCCCGGGGGACGGGGGGCTACACCTTC CSASRGTGGYTF
few . TRBJ1-1 TRBV19 TGTGCCAGTAGTACGCTAAGGGGGGCTGAAGCTTTCTTT CASSTLRGAEAFF
. . TRBJ1-5 TRBV6-7 TGTGCCAGCAGTTACGGAGGGGTATTACAGCCCCAGCATTTT CASSYGGVLQPQHF
. TRBD2 TRBJ2-1 TRBV24-1 TGTGCCACCAGTGAACGCGACAGGGGACTAGCGGGAGTATACAATGAGCAGTTCTTC CATSERDRGLAGVYNEQFF
. . TRBJ2-3 TRBV30 TGCGGCGGGGATGAGCGGAGGAGCACAGATACGCAGTATTTT CGGDERRSTDTQYF
. TRBD1 TRBJ2-7 TRBV19 TGTGCCAGTAGTGCAGACAGGGGATCATCCTACGAGCAGTACTTC CASSADRGSSYEQYF
once . TRBJ2-7 TRBV12-3/TRBV12-4 TGTGCCAGCAGTTTAACTTCTTACGAGCAGTACTTC CASSLTSYEQYF
. . TRBJ1-2 TRBV7-9 TGTGCCAGCAGCTTCGGAGTTGGCGATGGCTACACCTTC CASSFGVGDGYTF
. . TRBJ1-6 TRBV19 TGTGCCAGTAGTATCCGGGGCGGCTATAATTCACCCCTCCACTTT CASSIRGGYNSPLHF
. TRBD2 TRBJ2-1 TRBV20-1 TGCAGTGCTTTACCCGGGACTAGCTCCTACAATGAGCAGTTCTTC CSALPGTSSYNEQFF
. TRBD2 TRBJ2-1 TRBV20-1 TGCACTCTGGGCGGCGGGAGGGCCCTAAACAATGAGCAGTTCTTC CTLGGGRALNNEQFF
few . TRBJ1-4 TRBV20-1 TGCAGTGCTCGCCAGAGAGCAACTAATGAAAAACTGTTTTTT CSARQRATNEKLFF
few TRBD1 TRBJ1-5 TRBV12-3/TRBV12-4 TGTGCCAGCAGCAGAACCGGGACAGGGAGCAATCAGCCCCAGCATTTT CASSRTGTGSNQPQHF
few . TRBJ1-2 TRBV19 TGTGCCAGTAGTATAGGGAACAGATATGGCTACACCTTC CASSIGNRYGYTF
. . TRBJ1-4 TRBV30 TGTGCCTGGAGTCAATTCCCGGACAGTAATGAAAAACTGTTTTTT CAWSQFPDSNEKLFF
. . TRBJ2-3 TRBV7-8 TGTGCCAGCAGCCCCAAGCGGGTCTCAACTACAGATACGCAGTATTTT CASSPKRVSTTDTQYF
once TRBD2 TRBJ2-1 TRBV28 TGTGCCAGCAGTTTAGGGACTAGCGGGAACTTCAATGAGCAGTTCTTC CASSLGTSGNFNEQFF
. . TRBJ1-5 TRBV6-1 TGTGCCAGCAGTGAAAACTTTAGGCAGCCCCAGCATTTT CASSENFRQPQHF
. . TRBJ1-5 TRBV30 TGTGCCTGGAGTGGGGGCAATCAGCCCCAGCATTTT CAWSGGNQPQHF
. . TRBJ2-3 TRBV7-3 TGTGCCAGCAGCCCCCGAGGCCGCACAGATACGCAGTATTTT CASSPRGRTDTQYF
few TRBD2 TRBJ2-1 TRBV19 TGTGCCAGTAGTTCTAGCGGGGCGATTTCCTACAATGAGCAGTTCTTC CASSSSGAISYNEQFF
once TRBD2 TRBJ2-4 TRBV6-5 TGTGCCAGCAGTTACTCGCCACTAGCGGGAGGTCTTCTAGCCAAAAACATTCAGTACTTC CASSYSPLAGGLLAKNIQYF